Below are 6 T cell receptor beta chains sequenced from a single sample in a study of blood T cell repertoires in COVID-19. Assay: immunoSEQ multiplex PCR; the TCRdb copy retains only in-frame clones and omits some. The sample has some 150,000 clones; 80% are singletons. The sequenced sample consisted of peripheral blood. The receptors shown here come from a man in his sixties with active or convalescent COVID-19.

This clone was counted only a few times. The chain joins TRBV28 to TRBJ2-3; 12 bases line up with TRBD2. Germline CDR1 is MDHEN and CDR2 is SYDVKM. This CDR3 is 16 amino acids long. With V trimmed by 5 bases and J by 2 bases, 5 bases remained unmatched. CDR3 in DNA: TGTGCCAGCAGTGCTCCTAGCGGGAGGGACACAGATACGCAGTATTTT. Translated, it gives CASSAPSGRDTDTQYF.

The CDR3 DNA sequence: TGTGCCAGCAGCCCATGGCCCGTGGCCCCCGACAATGAGCAGTTCTTC. This gives the protein CASSPWPVAPDNEQFF. The J gene is TRBJ2-1, the V gene TRBV7-2; D call uncertain. Trimming shortened V by 5 bases and J by 5 bases, and 19 bases separated the two germline ends. The CDR3 totals 16 residues. CDR1 SGHTA and CDR2 FQGNSA come from the germline V gene.

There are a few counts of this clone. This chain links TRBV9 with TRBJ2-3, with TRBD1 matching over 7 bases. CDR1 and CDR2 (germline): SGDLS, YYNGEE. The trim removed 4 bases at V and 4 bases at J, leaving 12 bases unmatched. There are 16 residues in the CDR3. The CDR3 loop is CASSSHRDSYSDTQYF. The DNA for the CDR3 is TGTGCCAGCAGCTCCCACCGGGACAGTTATTCAGATACGCAGTATTTT.

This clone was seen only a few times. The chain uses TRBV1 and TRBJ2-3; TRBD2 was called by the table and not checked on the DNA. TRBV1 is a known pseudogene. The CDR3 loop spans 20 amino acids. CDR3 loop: CTSSQVSWTSGGPSTDTQYF. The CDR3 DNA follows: TGCACCAGCAGCCAAGTCTCGTGGACTAGCGGGGGTCCTAGCACAGATACGCAGTATTTT.

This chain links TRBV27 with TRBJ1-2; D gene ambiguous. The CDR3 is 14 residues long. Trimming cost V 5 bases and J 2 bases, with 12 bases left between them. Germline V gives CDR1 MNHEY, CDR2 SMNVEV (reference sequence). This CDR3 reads CASSRGPRNYGYTF. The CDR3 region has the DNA TGTGCCAGCAGTCGCGGTCCCCGAAACTATGGCTACACCTTC.

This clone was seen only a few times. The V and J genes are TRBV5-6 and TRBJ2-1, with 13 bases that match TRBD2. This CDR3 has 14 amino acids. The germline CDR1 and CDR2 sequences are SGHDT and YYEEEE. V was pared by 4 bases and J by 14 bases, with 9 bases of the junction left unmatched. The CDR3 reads CASSTRTSGSYKFF. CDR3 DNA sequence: TGTGCCAGCAGCACGCGGACTAGCGGGAGTTATAAGTTCTTC.